Listed below are T cell receptor beta chains from one sample, sequenced in a study of cytomegalovirus exposure and HLA in healthy donors. Generated by immunoSEQ multiplex PCR, the TCRdb table keeps only in-frame clones and is missing some. The profile shows over 85,000 clones, about 60% of them singletons. Sequencing input: PBMCs. Source of these receptors: a human donor in good health. Each CDR3 is given without its conserved first and last residue. D genes are given only for firm matches.

d_call | j_call | v_call | cdr3_aa
TRBD2 | TRBJ2-1 | TRBV7-2 | ASSLQRGGEQF
TRBD1 | TRBJ2-2 | TRBV10-3 | AISGGTGANTGELF
- | TRBJ2-1 | TRBV6-5 | ASRPQGVRYNEQF
TRBD1 | TRBJ1-2 | TRBV4-2 | ASRRTGGNYGYT
- | TRBJ2-7 | TRBV19 | ASSIGGGRGPSYEQY
TRBD1 | TRBJ1-2 | TRBV11-2 | ASSSYRGVSYGYT
TRBD2 | TRBJ2-7 | TRBV7-6 | ASSLAPGLAGGVSYEQY
- | TRBJ2-7 | TRBV30 | AWSPGGYEQY
- | TRBJ1-1 | TRBV5-1 | ASSLVAGANPTEAF
TRBD2 | TRBJ2-1 | TRBV5-4 | ASSWGLARNEQF
- | TRBJ2-1 | TRBV15 | ATSLWAVSYNEQF
TRBD2 | TRBJ2-3 | TRBV30 | AWTLGTRGTDTQY
- | TRBJ1-5 | TRBV5-1 | ASSLEPAGDQPQH
- | TRBJ1-4 | TRBV27 | ASRRQTNEKLF
- | TRBJ2-5 | TRBV2 | ASSAQGGTQY
- | TRBJ2-4 | TRBV4-1 | ASTKKDLIAKNIQY
TRBD1 | TRBJ1-2 | TRBV5-1 | ASALIQGLYGYT
- | TRBJ2-7 | TRBV27 | ASSGGTQPSYEQY
- | TRBJ1-1 | TRBV19 | ASSIQNTEAF
TRBD1 | TRBJ2-5 | TRBV27 | ASSRTGQETQY
- | TRBJ1-3 | TRBV18 | ASSPMGLSGNTIY
TRBD1 | TRBJ1-2 | TRBV5-5 | ASSSQQGEVLYGYT
- | TRBJ2-2 | TRBV5-1 | ASSLDTTNTGELF
TRBD1 | TRBJ1-1 | TRBV5-1 | ASSLGDRRNTEAF
TRBD2 | TRBJ2-3 | TRBV6-6 | ASRLAGATHTQY
- | TRBJ1-4 | TRBV2 | ASSEARQWGNEKLF
TRBD1 | TRBJ2-7 | TRBV5-4 | ASSAWGQGSSYEQY
TRBD2 | TRBJ2-1 | TRBV25-1 | ASSRLAGHNEQF
- | TRBJ1-5 | TRBV5-4 | ASSADRYQPQH
- | TRBJ1-1 | TRBV5-1 | ASSLGHQNTEAF
- | TRBJ2-2 | TRBV19 | ASRQAGELF
- | TRBJ2-1 | TRBV7-9 | ASSSSSYNEQF
TRBD1 | TRBJ1-4 | TRBV4-1 | ASSQDGGRGRPNEKLF
TRBD2 | TRBJ2-2 | TRBV6-1 | ASSEGAGDYTGELF
TRBD1 | TRBJ1-4 | TRBV18 | ASSPPGQINEKLF
- | TRBJ2-3 | TRBV5-4 | ASSLRGSTDTQY
TRBD1 | TRBJ2-7 | TRBV4-1 | ASSQGTGNYEQY
TRBD1 | TRBJ2-3 | TRBV9 | ASSVLTGSASDTQY
- | TRBJ2-7 | TRBV19 | ASSIRRSASEQY
- | TRBJ1-2 | TRBV18 | ASSGQTSNYGYT
- | TRBJ2-1 | TRBV5-1 | ASSLIPTGGPEQF